Below, 7 T cell receptor beta chains from the same sample are listed, as sequenced in a study of T cell responses to AZD1222 COVID-19 vaccine. Only in-frame clones appear in the TCRdb table, and some are missing; sequencing was by immunoSEQ multiplex PCR. The sample yields about 200,000 clones, roughly 91% seen once. The sequencing used peripheral blood, collected on day 0 of MenACWY control vaccination. The origin of the receptors is an adult in good health.

This sequence joins TRBV24-1 and TRBJ2-2, with D tentatively TRBD1 (5 bases). The CDR3 totals 15 residues. V was trimmed by 3 bases and J by 1 base, leaving 8 bases between them. CDR1 is KGHDR, CDR2 SFDVKD, per germline. CDR3 bases: TGTGCCACCAGTGATAACAGGTGGAACACCGGGGAGCTGTTTTTT. Translation: CATSDNRWNTGELFF.

The CDR3 DNA is TGTGCCAGCAGCTTAACCAGGACATCTACCTACAATGAGCAGTTCTTC. Translation gives CASSLTRTSTYNEQFF. The gene calls are TRBV7-3 and TRBJ2-1, with D possibly being TRBD1 (5 bases). V lost 0 bases and J lost 2, with 11 bases in between. CDR1 and CDR2 from the germline V gene are SGHTA and FQGTGA. The CDR3 totals 16 residues.

CDR3 protein: CASSPHRGKTEAFF. The CDR3 region has the DNA TGTGCCAGCAGCCCACACAGGGGAAAAACTGAAGCTTTCTTT. V usage is TRBV7-2 and J usage is TRBJ1-1; 7 nucleotides agree with TRBD1. With V trimmed by 5 bases and J by 5 bases, 8 bases remained unmatched. The germline V gene encodes CDR1 SGHTA and CDR2 FQGNSA. CDR3 size: 14 residues.

The chain uses TRBV28 and TRBJ2-6; no firm D call. With 5 bases removed from V and 0 bases from J, the gap between germline ends came to 11 bases. CDR3 length: 16 amino acids. The germline V gene encodes CDR1 MDHEN and CDR2 SYDVKM. CDR3 loop: CASSPSPYSGANVLTF. The CDR3 DNA reads as TGTGCCAGCAGTCCCTCACCGTACTCTGGGGCCAACGTCCTGACTTTC. Using reference TRBV28 and TRBJ2-6 for the parts outside the CDR3, the full variable domain is DVKVTQSSRYLVKRTGEKVFLECVQDMDHENMFWYRQDPGLGLRLIYFSYDVKMKEKGDIPEGYSVSREKKERFSLILESASTNQTSMYLCASSPSPYSGANVLTFGAGSRLTVL.

The chain combines TRBV5-3 with TRBJ2-1; D perhaps matches TRBD2 (5 bases). TRBV5-3 is reported as an ORF; its role is uncertain. This CDR3 is built from 16 residues. V dropped 5 bases and J dropped 6 bases, with 21 bases sitting between them. The CDR3 loop is CARSSTPHTSINEQFF. The CDR3 nucleotides are TGTGCCAGAAGTTCTACCCCTCATACTAGTATCAATGAGCAGTTCTTC.

V gene TRBV30 combines with J gene TRBJ1-4, with D maybe TRBD1 (5 bases). CDR1 GTSNPN and CDR2 SVGIG come from the germline V gene (reference sequence). Trimming pared 1 base from V and 0 bases from J, leaving 12 bases between. The CDR3 is 16 residues long. DNA of the CDR3: TGTGCCTGGAGTGGGGGAGACAGTGCAACTAATGAAAAACTGTTTTTT. Amino acids: CAWSGGDSATNEKLFF.

This chain uses TRBV2 with TRBJ1-3; no firm D call. In germline, CDR1 is SNHLY, CDR2 FYNNEI. V was cut by 7 bases and J by 0 bases, with 7 bases left in between. The CDR3 contains 13 residues. In DNA, the CDR3 is TGTGCCAGCATCCTGGACTCTGGAAACACCATATATTTT. It yields the protein CASILDSGNTIYF.